This TCR beta chain was sequenced during a study of cytomegalovirus exposure and HLA in healthy donors. Germline V gene data show CDR1 as MDHEN and CDR2 as SYDVKM. V lost 10 bases and J 5 bases, leaving 22 bases between the germline ends. The length of the CDR3 is 15 residues. PCR was performed using 60 Vbeta and 13 Jbeta primers. Measured with immunoSEQ multiplex PCR; TCRdb has only the in-frame clones, and not every one. The sample yields approximately 170,000 clones, roughly 80% seen once. This TCR came from a female donor in good health and CMV-seronegative. Sequencing was carried out using PBMCs. The V gene is TRBV28, the J gene TRBJ2-3; tentative D call: TRBD1 (6 bases). This CDR3 is CAIARQELTLDTQYF. The CDR3 DNA follows: TGTGCCATTGCAAGACAGGAACTAACGCTAGATACGCAGTATTTT.